The T cell receptor (beta chain) under discussion was sequenced for a study of blood T cells in healthy people across ages. The CDR3 length is 13 residues. V shed 5 bases and J shed 8 bases, with 15 bases lying between them. CDR1 is LNHNV and CDR2 is YYDKDF in the germline V gene (reference sequence). Using a J-beta primer mix together with a sample-barcoded 5' primer, a second PCR was run for roughly 6 to 12 cycles. TCRdb fed the 5' RACE reads into MiXCR, producing one record per CDR3 protein. The repertoire holds hundreds of thousands of distinct CDR3 sequences, with about 62% as singletons. This chain links TRBV15 with TRBJ1-2; D is unclear. Sequencing input: blood. The TCR originated in a man aged 30 to 39 in good health. The CDR3 sequence is CATSPREGGGYTF. The CDR3 bases are TGTGCCACCAGCCCCCGGGAGGGAGGAGGCTACACCTTC.